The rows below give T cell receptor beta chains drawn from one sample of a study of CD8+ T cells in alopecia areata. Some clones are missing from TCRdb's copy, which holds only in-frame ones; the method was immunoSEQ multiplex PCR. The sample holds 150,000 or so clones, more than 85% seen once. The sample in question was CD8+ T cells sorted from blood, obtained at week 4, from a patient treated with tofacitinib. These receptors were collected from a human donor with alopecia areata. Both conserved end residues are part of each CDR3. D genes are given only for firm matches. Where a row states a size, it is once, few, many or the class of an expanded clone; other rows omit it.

CASSNKREDYNEQFF	TGTGCCAGCAGTAACAAGAGGGAAGACTACAATGAGCAGTTCTTC	once	NA	TRBV27	TRBJ2-1
CASFRGAEAFF	TGTGCCAGCTTTAGGGGCGCTGAAGCTTTCTTT	NA	NA	TRBV27	TRBJ1-1
CASSTGTGAGNTIYF	TGTGCCAGCAGTACCGGGACAGGGGCTGGAAACACCATATATTTT	NA	TRBD1	TRBV27	TRBJ1-3
CASSLPRGGRETQYF	TGTGCCAGCAGTCTTCCCCGAGGGGGCCGGGAGACCCAGTACTTC	NA	TRBD1	TRBV25-1	TRBJ2-5
CASSLLIQETQYF	TGTGCCAGCAGCTTGTTGATCCAAGAGACCCAGTACTTC	NA	NA	TRBV7-3	TRBJ2-5
CASSSMGTGTKNTEAFF	TGTGCCAGCAGCTCAATGGGGACAGGTACGAAGAACACTGAAGCTTTCTTT	NA	TRBD1	TRBV7-9	TRBJ1-1
CASSSGRVYGYTF	TGTGCCAGCAGTTCGGGACGAGTTTATGGCTACACCTTC	NA	NA	TRBV27	TRBJ1-2
CASSFRKQGVDEQFF	TGTGCCAGCAGTTTCCGCAAACAAGGGGTAGATGAGCAGTTCTTC	NA	NA	TRBV27	TRBJ2-1
CASTTGAAEAFF	TGTGCCAGCACAACAGGGGCGGCTGAAGCTTTCTTT	NA	TRBD1	TRBV7-6	TRBJ1-1
CASSREGLAGGPGSYNEQFF	TGCGCCAGCAGCAGGGAAGGACTAGCGGGAGGGCCGGGCTCCTACAATGAGCAGTTCTTC	NA	TRBD2	TRBV5-1	TRBJ2-1
CASSLSYEQYF	TGTGCCAGCAGCCTCTCCTACGAGCAGTACTTC	NA	NA	TRBV7-6	TRBJ2-7
CASSPLGTPHEQYF	TGTGCCAGCAGTCCCCTGGGGACCCCCCACGAGCAGTACTTC	NA	NA	TRBV6-5	TRBJ2-7
CASSRNQGALNTGELFF	TGCGCCAGCAGCCGTAATCAGGGGGCCTTGAACACCGGGGAGCTGTTTTTT	NA	TRBD1	TRBV4-1	TRBJ2-2
CASSLFPGGEKLFF	TGTGCCAGCAGCTTATTTCCGGGTGGCGAAAAACTGTTTTTT	NA	NA	TRBV11-1	TRBJ1-4
CASSPRQGQETQYF	TGTGCCAGCAGCCCCCGACAGGGCCAAGAGACCCAGTACTTC	once	TRBD1	TRBV7-6	TRBJ2-5
CASSLASWTETQYF	TGTGCCAGCAGTTTGGCCAGTTGGACAGAGACCCAGTACTTC	NA	NA	TRBV27	TRBJ2-5
CASSVAGAFMGGNEQFF	TGTGCCAGCAGCGTAGCCGGGGCTTTCATGGGCGGGAATGAGCAGTTCTTC	NA	NA	TRBV9	TRBJ2-1
CASSLGAREQYF	TGTGCCAGCAGCTTAGGGGCTCGCGAGCAGTACTTC	few	NA	TRBV7-9	TRBJ2-7
CASSPGTGGSSSIYF	TGCGCCAGCAGTCCCGGGACAGGGGGAAGTAGTTCCATATATTTT	NA	TRBD1	TRBV10-2	TRBJ1-3
CASSLETGFYEQYF	TGTGCCAGCAGCTTAGAGACTGGCTTCTACGAGCAGTACTTC	NA	NA	TRBV7-9	TRBJ2-7
CASSLGGTKNIQYF	TGTGCCAGCAGCTTAGGAGGGACCAAAAACATTCAGTACTTC	NA	NA	TRBV13	TRBJ2-4
CASSFGTDNTGELFF	TGTGCCAGCAGCTTTGGGACAGATAACACCGGGGAGCTGTTTTTT	NA	TRBD1	TRBV13	TRBJ2-2
CASSIGTGDYEQYF	TGTGCCAGTAGTATTGGGACGGGAGACTACGAGCAGTACTTC	once	NA	TRBV19	TRBJ2-7
CSVEAGDRGLEEKLFF	TGCAGCGTTGAAGCCGGGGACAGGGGACTAGAAGAAAAACTGTTTTTT	NA	TRBD1	TRBV29-1	TRBJ1-4
CASIKGTGGQETQYF	TGTGCCAGCATTAAAGGGACAGGGGGCCAAGAGACCCAGTACTTC	NA	TRBD1	TRBV28	TRBJ2-5
CASSMGANTEAFF	TGTGCCAGTAGTATGGGGGCGAACACTGAAGCTTTCTTT	NA	NA	TRBV19	TRBJ1-1
CARASGAYEQYF	TGTGCCAGAGCTAGCGGGGCCTACGAGCAGTACTTC	NA	TRBD2	TRBV19	TRBJ2-7
CASSSGTSGYNEQFF	TGTGCCAGCAGCTCCGGGACTAGCGGATACAATGAGCAGTTCTTC	NA	TRBD2	TRBV27	TRBJ2-1
CASTAGDFSYNEQFF	TGCGCCAGTACCGCTGGGGATTTCTCCTACAATGAGCAGTTCTTC	NA	NA	TRBV5-1	TRBJ2-1
CASSFDRQSDWPQHF	TGTGCCAGCAGTTTCGACAGGCAAAGTGATTGGCCCCAGCATTTT	NA	NA	TRBV28	TRBJ1-5
CAWRYTDTQYF	TGTGCCTGGAGGTACACAGATACGCAGTATTTT	NA	NA	TRBV30	TRBJ2-3
CASSPGTSGGIEQYF	TGTGCCAGCAGCCCCGGGACTAGCGGGGGTATCGAGCAGTACTTC	NA	TRBD2	TRBV7-9	TRBJ2-7
CASSDPRLSPDTQYF	TGTGCCAGCAGCGATCCTCGCTTGAGCCCAGATACGCAGTATTTT	NA	NA	TRBV5-4	TRBJ2-3
CASSPDGAAYNEQFF	TGTGCCAGCAGCCCGGACGGAGCGGCCTACAATGAGCAGTTCTTC	NA	NA	TRBV6-5	TRBJ2-1
CASWSSGANVLTF	TGCGCCAGCTGGAGCTCTGGGGCCAACGTCCTGACTTTC	NA	NA	TRBV4-1	TRBJ2-6
CASSPAVVIETQYF	TGTGCCAGCAGCCCGGCAGTAGTTATAGAGACCCAGTACTTC	NA	NA	TRBV7-9	TRBJ2-5
CASSRPADSYEQYF	TGCGCCAGCAGCAGGCCGGCAGACTCCTACGAGCAGTACTTC	NA	NA	TRBV5-1	TRBJ2-7
CASRGTAPFYGYTF	TGTGCCAGCAGAGGGACAGCCCCCTTTTATGGCTACACCTTC	NA	TRBD1	TRBV11-1	TRBJ1-2
CASSQDDRRNTEAFF	TGCGCCAGCAGCCAAGACGACAGGCGAAACACTGAAGCTTTCTTT	once	NA	TRBV4-1	TRBJ1-1
CSVEVGRGSYEQYF	TGCAGCGTTGAAGTCGGGCGAGGCTCCTACGAGCAGTACTTC	NA	NA	TRBV29-1	TRBJ2-7
CASRPNSGGAFNEQFF	TGTGCCAGCAGACCTAATAGCGGGGGGGCCTTCAATGAGCAGTTCTTC	NA	TRBD2	TRBV7-9	TRBJ2-1
CASSQGIPGSEKLFF	TGTGCCAGCAGCCAAGGGATCCCAGGGAGTGAAAAACTGTTTTTT	few	NA	TRBV4-2	TRBJ1-4
CASSIGTGDNEQFF	TGCGCCAGCAGCATCGGGACAGGGGACAATGAGCAGTTCTTC	NA	TRBD1	TRBV5-1	TRBJ2-1
CAISEVERAYEQYF	TGTGCCATCAGTGAGGTGGAAAGAGCCTACGAGCAGTACTTC	NA	NA	TRBV10-3	TRBJ2-7
CASRDTGGLTDTQYF	TGTGCCAGCAGAGACACTGGGGGTTTGACAGATACGCAGTATTTT	NA	NA	TRBV6-6	TRBJ2-3
CASSLWGATDTQYF	TGTGCCAGCAGTCTGTGGGGGGCGACGGATACGCAGTATTTT	NA	NA	TRBV25-1	TRBJ2-3
CASSFLDRANEQYF	TGTGCCAGCAGCTTTTTGGACAGGGCTAACGAGCAGTACTTC	NA	TRBD1	TRBV7-9	TRBJ2-7
CSVDNSGTEDNEQFF	TGCAGCGTTGACAACTCCGGGACGGAAGACAATGAGCAGTTCTTC	NA	NA	TRBV29-1	TRBJ2-1
CASSFFGTLSYEQYF	TGTGCCAGCAGCTTTTTCGGGACTCTATCCTACGAGCAGTACTTC	NA	NA	TRBV5-4	TRBJ2-7
CATHNTTGTDVYEQYF	TGCGCCACCCATAACACCACCGGGACGGACGTCTACGAGCAGTACTTC	NA	NA	TRBV5-1	TRBJ2-7
CAWSTEPSSYEQYF	TGTGCCTGGAGTACAGAACCGAGCTCCTACGAGCAGTACTTC	NA	NA	TRBV30	TRBJ2-7
CASSLAGYLSEQFF	TGTGCCAGCAGTTTAGCGGGCTATCTTAGTGAGCAGTTCTTC	NA	NA	TRBV27	TRBJ2-1
CASSLSALAGPGTGEQYF	TGTGCCAGCAGTTTATCGGCTCTAGCGGGGCCCGGTACGGGCGAGCAGTACTTC	NA	TRBD2	TRBV27	TRBJ2-7
CASRSGHRSYNEQFF	TGTGCCAGCAGATCGGGACACCGATCCTACAATGAGCAGTTCTTC	once	NA	TRBV27	TRBJ2-1
CASSIFGTTNEQFF	TGTGCCAGCAGTATCTTCGGGACCACCAATGAGCAGTTCTTC	few	NA	TRBV27	TRBJ2-1
CSVKDSYGYTF	TGCAGCGTTAAGGACAGCTATGGCTACACCTTC	NA	NA	TRBV29-1	TRBJ1-2
CASVDRSSGNTIYF	TGTGCCAGCGTGGACAGGTCCTCTGGAAACACCATATATTTT	NA	TRBD1	TRBV5-6	TRBJ1-3